This T cell receptor beta chain was sequenced in a study of T cells in Graves' hyperthyroidism and ophthalmopathy. Overall study results and limits: Median prediction lead before ophthalmopathy onset was 6.5 months with the model. In blood, most of the thyroid clonotypes expanded above 0.001 were also present.

RNA transcripts provided the source from which TCR beta CDR3 regions were amplified. First-round RT-PCR with HTBI primers amplified the TCR CDR3 region. MiXCR, applied by TCRdb to the multiplex PCR reads, yields one record per CDR3 protein. The table has approximately 410,000 distinct CDR3 sequences, roughly 15% seen once. The study excluded patients with uncontrolled infection, other autoimmune disease, pregnancy or lactation. In regard to this clonotype: Antigen: not known.

The CDR3 runs 15 residues. The germline CDR1 and CDR2 sequences are LNHDA and SQIVND (reference sequence). Trimming stripped 2 bases from V and 0 bases from J, with 10 bases between. The gene calls are TRBV19 and TRBJ1-1, with D hard to call. The sequenced material came from blood. This sequence was found in a man younger than 30 with Graves' ophthalmopathy. CDR3 bases: TGTGCCAGTAGTATAAATGGCCGCATGAACACTGAAGCTTTCTTT. Protein product: CASSINGRMNTEAFF.